This is a list of T cell receptor beta chains from one sample in a study of blood T cell repertoires in COVID-19. Measured with immunoSEQ multiplex PCR; TCRdb has only the in-frame clones, and not every one. The sample contains about 73,000 clones, approximately 80% of which appear only once. The specimen was peripheral blood. These receptors originate from a woman aged 60-70 years with acute or convalescent COVID-19. The CDR3 runs from the conserved cysteine through the conserved F or W. The order of the fields is V gene, J gene, CDR3 length, CDR3 protein.

TRBV6-5	TRBJ2-1	13	CASRGQGWNEQFF
TRBV3-1/TRBV3-2	TRBJ1-6	15	CASSSQGSLHSPLHF
TRBV28	TRBJ1-1	15	CASSLRGIFTPEAFF
TRBV23-1	TRBJ1-1	14	CASSQQKGTAKAFF
TRBV2	TRBJ1-6	13	CASQTVVDSPLHF
TRBV13	TRBJ2-3	20	CASSSVYERIKRGHTDTQYF
TRBV29-1	TRBJ2-1	14	CSVDKRGSYNEQFF
TRBV5-1	TRBJ1-1	17	CASSLAGNPGQGNSAFF
TRBV5-6	TRBJ1-2	18	CASNKVSGQRLLGYGYTF
TRBV28	TRBJ1-5	16	CASRSGTGRLNQPQHF
TRBV5-4	TRBJ1-2	14	CASISGTAGYGYTF
TRBV28	TRBJ1-1	15	CASSLVEKGGTEAFF
TRBV5-1	TRBJ2-4	17	CASSRTDGLGGKNIQYF
TRBV4-2	TRBJ1-4	15	CASSPREGVDEKLFF
TRBV5-8	TRBJ2-2	16	CASGQGTIINTGELFF
TRBV5-1	TRBJ1-1	12	CASSSGGTEAFF
TRBV6-5	TRBJ2-7	11	CASRNAGEQYF
TRBV7-8	TRBJ1-1	13	CASSLSRSTEAFF
TRBV7-2	TRBJ1-1	13	CASSFSQITEAFF
TRBV2	TRBJ2-7	16	CASRLGQGAPMEEQYF
TRBV9	TRBJ1-1	15	CASSVGGRGTTEAFF
TRBV27	TRBJ1-6	17	CASRPGGTGVGNSPLHF
TRBV30	TRBJ1-1	16	CAWSYSTGGLVTEAFF
TRBV3-1/TRBV3-2	TRBJ1-1	14	CASSLTSRNTEAFF
TRBV27	TRBJ1-5	14	CASSFAGGNQPQHF
TRBV19	TRBJ1-5	17	CASSINFRQGVNQPQHF
TRBV6-5	TRBJ2-1	15	CASSLTGSSYNEQFF
TRBV10-3	TRBJ2-3	14	CASRRGARTDTQYF
TRBV7-9	TRBJ2-1	16	CASSPSGGSSYNEQFF
TRBV13	TRBJ2-1	17	CASSPRVGTTGYNEQFF